This T cell receptor (beta chain) was identified during a study of cytomegalovirus exposure and HLA in healthy donors. Vbeta (60) and Jbeta (13) primers were used in the PCR. TCRdb keeps only in-frame clones here, not all; method: immunoSEQ multiplex PCR. The profile covers 150,000 to 200,000 clones, with approximately 80% appearing a single time and roughly 2.1% taken by the ten largest. This CDR3 comprises 14 residues. V was clipped by 10 bases and J by 7 bases, with 22 bases between them. Germline CDR1 is SEHNR and CDR2 is FQNEAQ (reference sequence). J is TRBJ1-2 and V is TRBV7-9; D gene uncertain. The material sequenced was PBMCs. The sequence came from a woman between 18 and 30 years old in good health and CMV-seropositive. CDR3 sequence reads: CATRGITFLPGYTF. The CDR3 DNA is TGTGCCACCCGAGGGATCACATTTCTTCCTGGCTACACCTTC.